This T cell receptor (beta chain) was identified during a study of blood T cell repertoires in COVID-19. Only in-frame clones appear in the TCRdb table, and some are missing; sequencing was by immunoSEQ multiplex PCR. The sample contains around 50,000 clones, roughly 85% of which appear only once. This CDR3 is built from 15 residues. CDR1 is MNHEY and CDR2 is SMNVEV in the germline V gene (reference sequence). Deletions cut 4 bases from V and 6 bases from J, with 16 bases between. Sequencing was performed on peripheral blood. This TCR came from a human donor in a cohort sampled during active COVID-19. The chain uses TRBV27 and TRBJ1-5; D not resolved. CDR3 bases: TGTGCCAGCAGTTCCTCCAGAAGGCCGGGTCAGCCCCAGCATTTT. Protein: CASSSSRRPGQPQHF.